The 31 T cell receptor beta chains below all came from one sample that was sequenced in a study of cytomegalovirus exposure and HLA in healthy donors. The table came from immunoSEQ multiplex PCR; TCRdb's copy has only in-frame clones and leaves some out. The data hold about 110,000 clones, with 95% observed a single time. Sequences were obtained from PBMCs. The source of these receptors is a young woman in good health and CMV-seronegative.

CDR3 loop: CASSESSGGADTQYF. The CDR3 DNA sequence: TGCGCCAGCAGTGAGTCTAGCGGGGGGGCAGATACGCAGTATTTT. The chain couples TRBV10-2 to TRBJ2-3, with 11 bases that match TRBD2. The CDR3 covers 15 residues. Per germline, CDR1 WSHSY and CDR2 SAAADI. Germline trimming cut 0 bases from V and 4 bases from J; bases unmatched to any gene: 0.

In this sample, this clone turned up once. The chain joins TRBV7-2 to TRBJ1-6; 7 bases map to TRBD1. The germline V gene encodes CDR1 SGHTA and CDR2 FQGNSA. The CDR3 is 18 amino acids. Unmatched junction bases numbered 15, after V lost 1 base and J lost 9 bases. Here the CDR3 reads CASSLDPPTGQPGSPLHF. The CDR3 nucleotides read TGTGCCAGCAGCTTAGACCCTCCTACGGGACAGCCAGGTTCACCCCTCCACTTT.

The CDR3 reads CASSIAGTGGTDTQYF. In nucleotides, the CDR3 is TGTGCCAGTAGTATCGCCGGGACAGGGGGCACAGATACGCAGTATTTT. The chain employs TRBV19 and TRBJ2-3; 10 bases are a match to TRBD1. CDR1 is LNHDA, CDR2 SQIVND, per germline (reference sequence). The trim removed 3 bases at V and 1 base at J, leaving 4 bases unmatched. The CDR3 has 16 residues.

The genes are TRBV6-5 and TRBJ2-7; 9 nucleotides agree with TRBD2. The CDR3 contains 14 residues. Unmatched junction bases numbered 8, after V lost 7 bases and J lost 4 bases. CDR1 MNHEY and CDR2 SVGAGI come from the germline V gene. This CDR3 is CASTPLAGSYEQYF. CDR3 sequence (DNA): TGTGCCAGCACCCCACTAGCGGGTTCATACGAGCAGTACTTC.

V is TRBV7-9 and J is TRBJ1-1; tentative D call: TRBD1 (5 bases). Germline V gene sequence: CDR1 SEHNR, CDR2 FQNEAQ (reference sequence). The CDR3 is made up of 16 amino acids. V dropped 6 bases and J dropped 5 bases, with 22 bases sitting between them. CDR3 amino acids: CASRYLRDRVYTEAFF. Here the CDR3 DNA reads TGTGCCAGCAGGTATTTGCGGGACCGAGTATATACTGAAGCTTTCTTT.

The V call is TRBV11-2, the J call TRBJ2-3; 9 bases fit TRBD2. This CDR3 is 17 amino acids long. The ends lost 1 base at V and 4 bases at J; junction bases unmatched: 9. The germline V gene has CDR1 SGHAT and CDR2 FQNNGV. CDR3 residues: CASSLGTAGGLADTQYF. For the CDR3, the DNA is TGTGCCAGCAGCTTAGGGACCGCGGGGGGGCTAGCAGATACGCAGTATTTT.

The rearrangement links TRBV7-9 to TRBJ1-5, with TRBD1 as a possible D gene (6 bases). V lost 5 bases to trimming and J lost 0 bases, with 20 bases between them. Looked up from germline, CDR1 is SEHNR and CDR2 is FQNEAQ (reference sequence). The CDR3 runs 18 residues. The CDR3 here is CASSPAGTMGHSNQPQHF. In DNA, the CDR3 is TGTGCCAGCAGCCCCGCTGGCACCATGGGACATAGCAATCAGCCCCAGCATTTT.

The V and J genes are TRBV10-1 and TRBJ2-7; tentative D call: TRBD1 (6 bases). Germline V gene lookup returns CDR1 WNHNN and CDR2 SYGVQD (reference sequence). The length of the CDR3 is 12 residues. V lost 7 bases to trimming and J lost 2 bases, with 9 bases between them. The CDR3 sequence is CASKRGTYEQYF. CDR3 DNA: TGCGCCAGCAAGAGGGGGACCTACGAGCAGTACTTC.

The J gene is TRBJ2-3, the V gene TRBV6-1, with TRBD2 matching 8 bases. This CDR3 contains 14 residues. CDR1 is MNHNS, CDR2 SASEGT, per germline. V was pared by 7 bases and J by 3 bases, with 6 bases of the junction left unmatched. The CDR3 bases are TGTGCCAGCATCGTGGTAGCGGGGACAGATACGCAGTATTTT. This translates into CASIVVAGTDTQYF.

The count of this clone is one. The J gene is TRBJ2-3, the V gene TRBV6-5, with 8 bases that match TRBD1. The junction had 6 bases not matched to a gene; V was cut back by 8 bases and J by 2 bases. This CDR3 has 14 residues. The germline CDR1 and CDR2 sequences are MNHEY and SVGAGI. In DNA form, the CDR3 reads TGTGCCAGCGGTGGGACAGGAACCACAGATACGCAGTATTTT. Its protein is CASGGTGTTDTQYF.

This clone is a singleton in its sample. The chain has TRBV7-9 and TRBJ2-6; D gene unclear. The V gene's germline CDR1 is SEHNR and CDR2 FQNEAQ (reference sequence). The CDR3 loop spans 13 amino acids. Trimming removed 7 bases from V and 4 bases from J, with 8 bases in between. The CDR3 is CASTYSGANVLTF. The CDR3, as DNA: TGTGCCAGCACATACTCAGGGGCCAACGTCCTGACTTTC.

The chain employs TRBV30 and TRBJ2-7; 7 nucleotides match TRBD1. Germline V gene sequence: CDR1 GTSNPN, CDR2 SVGIG (reference sequence). The J segment lost 0 bases and the V segment lost 0 bases, leaving 26 bases of the junction unmatched. This CDR3 is built from 22 residues. The CDR3, as DNA: TGTGCCTGGAGTGTACTGAGTCGCAGGGGAGAGAACAGGGGCCAAGACTCCTACGAGCAGTACTTC. Residues: CAWSVLSRRGENRGQDSYEQYF.

The chain employs TRBV6-1 and TRBJ1-2; no reliable D call. The germline CDR1 and CDR2 sequences are MNHNS and SASEGT. This CDR3 contains 12 residues. The V gene lost 3 bases and the J gene lost 11 bases, with 13 bases spanning the gap. CDR3 region: CASSEGKGRYTF. For the CDR3, the DNA is TGTGCCAGCAGTGAGGGAAAAGGGAGGTACACCTTC.

J is TRBJ2-3 and V is TRBV11-2, with 14 nucleotides matching TRBD2. This CDR3 is built from 16 residues. V lost 5 bases, J lost 4 bases, and 5 bases stayed unmatched. Per germline, CDR1 SGHAT and CDR2 FQNNGV. CDR3 residues: CASSGGTSGGADTQYF. The CDR3 DNA reads as TGTGCCAGCAGCGGCGGGACTAGCGGGGGTGCAGATACGCAGTATTTT.

This sequence joins TRBV10-3 and TRBJ2-1; 9 bases match TRBD1. V lost 6 bases to trimming and J lost 6 bases; unmatched junction nucleotides: 9. The CDR3 runs 15 residues. Germline CDR1 and CDR2: ENHRY and SYGVKD. The CDR3 region is CAISPGQGASNEQFF. CDR3 in DNA: TGTGCCATCAGCCCGGGACAGGGAGCCAGCAATGAGCAGTTCTTC.

V gene TRBV5-1 combines with J gene TRBJ2-7; TRBD2 matches at 8 bases. The V gene's germline CDR1 is SGHRS and CDR2 YFSETQ. With 0 bases clipped from V and 3 bases from J, the junction kept 5 bases outside the gene matches. The CDR3 spans 15 residues. The CDR3 protein is CASSLAGGVNYEQYF. CDR3 DNA sequence: TGCGCCAGCAGCTTGGCCGGGGGGGTGAACTACGAGCAGTACTTC.

The genes are TRBV28 and TRBJ2-1; TRBD2 matches 11 bases. The CDR3 runs to 16 residues. Germline trimming cut 5 bases from V and 6 bases from J; bases unmatched to any gene: 9. Germline CDR1 MDHEN, CDR2 SYDVKM. This chain's CDR3 is CASSKGLAASANEQFF. Here the CDR3 DNA reads TGTGCCAGCAGTAAGGGACTAGCGGCTTCAGCCAATGAGCAGTTCTTC.

This clone came up once. V and J are TRBV9 and TRBJ2-5; D unresolved. Germline V gene sequence: CDR1 SGDLS, CDR2 YYNGEE. The V gene lost 1 base and the J gene lost 5 bases, with 9 bases spanning the gap. The CDR3 totals 13 residues. The DNA for the CDR3 is TGTGCCAGCAGCGTAAGCTTTTCGGAGACCCAGTACTTC. This encodes CASSVSFSETQYF.

Notes on this clone: Germline and junction disagree at one end, which may indicate a read error. The V and J genes are TRBV20-1 and TRBJ1-5; D possibly corresponds to TRBD1 (5 bases). CDR3 length: 11 residues. Germline V gene data show CDR1 as DFQATT and CDR2 as SNEGSKA (reference sequence). Here the CDR3 reads CSASSGTALNF. The CDR3 DNA follows: TGCAGTGCTAGTAGCGGGACGGCCCTTAATTTT.

V usage is TRBV4-2 and J usage is TRBJ1-1; unclear D gene. This CDR3 comprises 15 residues. Germline CDR1 is LGHNA and CDR2 is YNFKEQ. Trimming took off 0 bases at V and 1 base at J, with 9 bases between the two ends. CDR3 in DNA: TGTGCCAGCAGCCAAGATAGAAGTTCGAACACTGAAGCTTTCTTT. It translates to CASSQDRSSNTEAFF.

The V gene is TRBV19, the J gene TRBJ2-2; D is possibly TRBD2 (5 bases). CDR3 length equals 14 residues. The germline gives CDR1 LNHDA, CDR2 SQIVND (reference sequence). V gave up 3 bases and J gave up 7 bases, with 12 bases separating them. As DNA, the CDR3 is TGTGCCAGTAGTATTGAAGGGAGAGGCGGGGAGCTGTTTTTT. Protein product: CASSIEGRGGELFF.

The CDR3: CASSLGQGPNYFSYEQYF. The CDR3 DNA sequence: TGTGCCAGCAGCCTGGGACAGGGTCCTAACTATTTCTCCTACGAGCAGTACTTC. The chain carries TRBV11-3 and TRBJ2-7, with 9 nucleotides matching TRBD1. CDR3 size: 18 residues. Trimming removed 5 bases from V and 0 bases from J; junction bases left unmatched: 14. The germline gives CDR1 SGHNT, CDR2 YENEEA.

This clone appeared a single time. The chain has TRBV25-1 and TRBJ2-3; 7 positions match TRBD2. CDR1 is MGHDK and CDR2 is SYGVNS in the germline V gene. The CDR3 has 15 residues. The V segment lost 3 bases and the J segment 5 bases; nucleotides outside the gene matches: 8. Here the CDR3 reads CASSDLSGVGDTQYF. The CDR3 nucleotides read TGTGCCAGCAGTGATCTCAGCGGGGTTGGAGATACGCAGTATTTT.

The genes are TRBV5-1 and TRBJ2-4; D may be TRBD1 (6 bases). Trimming removed 0 bases at V and 7 bases at J, with 11 bases between. The CDR3 consists of 14 residues. Looked up from germline, CDR1 is SGHRS and CDR2 is YFSETQ. Written as DNA, the CDR3 is TGCGCCAGCAGCTTGGACAGGGTGGGGAACATTCAGTACTTC. It translates to CASSLDRVGNIQYF.

The chain couples TRBV27 to TRBJ2-7; TRBD2 matches 11 bases. V lost 2 bases to trimming and J lost 2 bases; unmatched junction nucleotides: 5. The CDR3 is 16 residues long. Germline assignment: CDR1 MNHEY and CDR2 SMNVEV (reference sequence). For the CDR3, the DNA is TGTGCCAGCAGTTTAGTTAGCGGGGGGGCGGCCTACGAGCAGTACTTC. It translates to CASSLVSGGAAYEQYF.

The rearrangement uses TRBV27 and TRBJ1-2; 9 bases are shared with TRBD1. Germline CDR1 reads MNHEY; CDR2 reads SMNVEV (reference sequence). The CDR3 covers 17 residues. With V trimmed by 7 bases and J by 4 bases, 16 bases remained unmatched. CDR3 in amino acids: CASKRLGDRAGGYGYTF. CDR3 sequence (DNA): TGTGCCAGCAAACGACTAGGGGACAGGGCTGGTGGCTATGGCTACACCTTC.

The chain is built from TRBV5-1 and TRBJ2-7, with 9 bases lining up with TRBD1. The CDR3 consists of 14 residues. Germline values: CDR1 SGHRS, CDR2 YFSETQ. With 4 bases clipped from V and 7 bases from J, the junction kept 9 bases outside the gene matches. The CDR3 DNA is TGCGCCAGCAGCCACCCGGGACAGGGTGGGGAGCAGTACTTC. This gives the protein CASSHPGQGGEQYF.

The chain links TRBV28 to TRBJ1-2, with D hard to call. This CDR3 is built from 15 residues. V was pared by 5 bases and J by 8 bases, with 21 bases between. CDR1 and CDR2 from the germline V gene are MDHEN and SYDVKM. CDR3 in amino acids: CASSRLAWRGAGYTF. As DNA, the CDR3 is TGTGCCAGCAGTAGATTAGCTTGGCGAGGCGCGGGCTACACCTTC.

This sequence joins TRBV4-2 and TRBJ1-2; TRBD1 aligns across 7 bases. This CDR3 region has 16 residues. With V trimmed by 2 bases and J by 8 bases, 14 bases remained unmatched. The germline CDR1 and CDR2 sequences are LGHNA and YNFKEQ. In nucleotides, the CDR3 is TGTGCCAGCAGCCAACTAGGGGACAGTTTGGGTTGGGGCTACACCTTC. Protein: CASSQLGDSLGWGYTF.

The chain couples TRBV29-1 to TRBJ2-5; a weak D match, TRBD2 (6 bases). This CDR3 has 12 amino acids. Trimming removed 7 bases from V and 4 bases from J, with 13 bases in between. The germline V gene encodes CDR1 SQVTM and CDR2 ANQGSEA. CDR3 nucleotide sequence: TGCAGCGGCGGCCAGGGAGGAGAGACCCAGTACTTC. Translating it yields CSGGQGGETQYF.

The CDR3 reads CASSLGGSGYSNYGYTF. In nucleotides, the CDR3 is TGTGCCAGCAGTTTAGGCGGGTCTGGGTACAGTAACTATGGCTACACCTTC. The rearrangement joins TRBV28 to TRBJ1-2; D unclear. Trimming took 2 bases from V and 1 from J, leaving 17 bases between them. This CDR3 has 17 amino acids. Germline V gene sequence: CDR1 MDHEN, CDR2 SYDVKM.